The 19 T cell receptor beta chains below come from one sample, sequenced in a study of circulating and synovial CD4+ cells in juvenile arthritis (dated by TCRdb to about 2014). Preparation of the library involved the immunoSEQ multiplex PCR assay. TCRdb obtained this table from immuneACCESS and retained in-frame rearrangements with V and J assigned. These tables miss some clones; where compared with another copy, unresolved V genes account for less than half of the shortfall, and the remainder is unexplained. The sample table holds about 30,000 clones, of which 90% to 95% were seen once. The top ten constitute roughly 3.1% of the sample. The material sequenced was CD4+ T cells from blood. The receptors here all came from a human donor with juvenile idiopathic arthritis.

The chain recombines TRBV5-4 with TRBJ1-4; TRBD1 might be the D (6 bases). Germline V gene sequence: CDR1 SGHNT, CDR2 YYREEE (reference sequence). V was shortened by 3 bases and J by 0 bases, with 15 bases between the two germline ends. CDR3 size: 17 residues. CDR3 in DNA: TGTGCCAGCAGCTCGGGGGGCCCGACTGCAACTAATGAAAAACTGTTTTTT. Translating gives CASSSGGPTATNEKLFF.

The chain is built from TRBV11-3 and TRBJ2-2; 10 bases match TRBD1. In germline, CDR1 is SGHNT, CDR2 YENEEA. The ends lost 4 bases at V and 4 bases at J; junction bases unmatched: 6. The length of the CDR3 is 16 residues. CDR3: CASSSRQGASTGELFF. The CDR3 coding sequence is TGTGCCAGCAGCTCTAGACAGGGGGCTAGCACCGGGGAGCTGTTTTTT.

This rearrangement joins TRBV28 to TRBJ2-3; D uncertain. CDR1 MDHEN and CDR2 SYDVKM come from the germline V gene. This CDR3 spans 16 amino acids. V was cut by 8 bases and J by 4 bases, with 22 bases left in between. CDR3 nucleotides: TGTGCCAGCTATAATCCTACTTCCCTTAGCCCAGATACGCAGTATTTT. Translating it yields CASYNPTSLSPDTQYF.

V is TRBV15 and J is TRBJ2-2, with 16 bases that match TRBD2. Unmatched junction bases numbered 12, after V lost 4 bases and J lost 4 bases. Germline V gene sequence: CDR1 LNHNV, CDR2 YYDKDF (reference sequence). The CDR3 length is 20 residues. The CDR3 DNA sequence: TGTGCCACCAGCATTCCCCCGGGACTAGCGGGAGGGCGTAGCACCGGGGAGCTGTTTTTT. Amino acids: CATSIPPGLAGGRSTGELFF.

This clone has a handful of counts. The chain employs TRBV18 and TRBJ1-4; D unresolved. The CDR3 is 14 residues long. CDR1 is KGHSH, CDR2 LQKENI, per germline. Between the trimmed V and J ends, which lost 1 base and 5 bases, there was a span of 8 bases. This CDR3 reads CASSPRQLNEKLFF. CDR3 sequence (DNA): TGTGCCAGCTCACCACGGCAGTTGAATGAAAAACTGTTTTTT.

For this clone: The CDR3 ends on some other residue instead of the conserved phenylalanine or tryptophan, so this is likely a read error. The chain combines TRBV7-3 with TRBJ2-7, with 7 bases fitting TRBD1. The junction had 2 bases not matched to a gene; V was cut back by 2 bases and J by 4 bases. Germline lookup yields CDR1 SGHTA and CDR2 FQGTGA. The CDR3 covers 13 residues. The CDR3 protein is CASSLAGGYEQYL. The CDR3 DNA is TGTGCCAGCAGCTTAGCAGGGGGATACGAGCAGTACCTC.

CDR3 bases: TGTGCCAGCAGTGGATTTTGGGGTGGCGGGGCCGGGGAGCTGTTTTTT. Protein product: CASSGFWGGGAGELFF. The rearrangement uses TRBV6-1 and TRBJ2-2; the D gene is possibly TRBD2 (6 bases). The germline V gene encodes CDR1 MNHNS and CDR2 SASEGT. V was cut by 4 bases and J by 6 bases, with 18 bases left in between. The CDR3 totals 16 residues.

The gene calls are TRBV1 and TRBJ2-3; TRBD1, the table's D call, was not compared with the DNA. TRBV1 is a pseudogene locus. This CDR3 region has 16 residues. The CDR3 region is CTSSQGGTGLADTQYF. In DNA, the CDR3 is TGCACCAGCAGCCAAGGGGGGACAGGGCTCGCAGATACGCAGTATTTT.

The chain is built from TRBV28 and TRBJ2-1; 8 nucleotides line up with TRBD2. The CDR3 sequence is 17 residues long. CDR1 and CDR2 (germline): MDHEN, SYDVKM. V lost 5 bases, J lost 6 bases, and 15 bases stayed unmatched. Here the CDR3 reads CASSPPTGGAVGNEQFF. In DNA form, the CDR3 reads TGTGCCAGCAGTCCCCCGACGGGGGGGGCGGTAGGCAATGAGCAGTTCTTC.

This rearrangement joins TRBV7-8 to TRBJ2-2; 9 nucleotides align to TRBD2. CDR3 length: 13 residues. In germline, CDR1 is SGHVS, CDR2 FQNEAQ. Unmatched junction bases numbered 3, after V lost 5 bases and J lost 8 bases. The CDR3 bases are TGTGCCAGCAGCCGGACTAGCGTGGGGGAGCTGTTTTTT. This encodes CASSRTSVGELFF. The full variable domain, completed using reference TRBV7-8 and TRBJ2-2, is GAGVSQSPRYKVAKRGQDVALRCDPISGHVSLFWYQQALGQGPEFLTYFQNEAQLDKSGLPSDRFFAERPEGSVSTLKIQRTQQEDSAVYLCASSRTSVGELFFGEGSRLTVL.

This chain links TRBV2 with TRBJ2-7; 10 positions match TRBD1. CDR1 is SNHLY, CDR2 FYNNEI, per germline. Trimming removed 2 bases from V and 4 bases from J; junction bases left unmatched: 5. There are 15 residues in the CDR3. The CDR3: CASSEQTGGLYEQYF. As DNA, the CDR3 is TGTGCCAGCAGTGAACAGACAGGGGGCCTATACGAGCAGTACTTC.

The chain links TRBV9 to TRBJ2-4; 7 positions agree with TRBD1. CDR3 size: 15 residues. V lost 2 bases, J lost 4 bases, and 6 bases stayed unmatched. From germline, CDR1 is SGDLS and CDR2 YYNGEE. DNA for the CDR3: TGTGCCAGCAGCGTTGAGGGGGCCAGGAAAAACATTCAGTACTTC. It codes for CASSVEGARKNIQYF.

This clone appeared once. The chain combines TRBV10-2 with TRBJ2-7, with 10 bases lining up with TRBD2. Trimming took 4 bases from V and 6 from J; bases not matched to a gene: 9. This CDR3 has 15 amino acids. Looked up from germline, CDR1 is WSHSY and CDR2 is SAAADI. CDR3 protein: CASSGASGSEGEQYF. CDR3 coding DNA: TGCGCCAGCAGTGGGGCTAGCGGGAGTGAAGGCGAGCAGTACTTC.

J is TRBJ1-1 and V is TRBV6-5, with a tentative D call TRBD1 (5 bases). The germline V and J ends were trimmed by 6 bases and 9 bases, with 17 bases remaining between them. Germline V lookup: CDR1 MNHEY, CDR2 SVGAGI. The CDR3 extends over 13 amino acids. The CDR3 DNA reads TGTGCCAGCAGAGGCCTCGGGGGGGGAAAAGCTTTCTTT. It specifies CASRGLGGGKAFF.

This clone was found once. The genes are TRBV7-3 and TRBJ2-1, with 11 bases fitting TRBD2. The CDR3 sequence is 16 residues long. V gave up 5 bases and J gave up 7 bases; unmatched junction bases: 10. CDR1 SGHTA and CDR2 FQGTGA come from the germline V gene. CDR3 region: CASSPGAGLAVNEQFF. As DNA, the CDR3 is TGTGCCAGCAGCCCAGGGGCGGGACTAGCGGTAAATGAGCAGTTCTTC. Based on the CDR3 plus reference TRBV7-3 and TRBJ2-1, the full variable domain is GAGVSQTPSNKVTEKGKYVELRCDPISGHTALYWYRQSLGQGPEFLIYFQGTGAADDSGLPNDRFFAVRPEGSVSTLKIQRTERGDSAVYLCASSPGAGLAVNEQFFGPGTRLTVL.

The V and J genes are TRBV25-1 and TRBJ1-1; D perhaps matches TRBD1 (6 bases). Deletions cut 5 bases from V and 9 bases from J, with 16 bases between. Per the germline V gene, CDR1 is MGHDK and CDR2 is SYGVNS. The CDR3 loop spans 13 amino acids. The CDR3 reads CASSSQGRIKAFF. The CDR3 coding sequence is TGTGCCAGCAGTTCCCAGGGGCGCATTAAAGCTTTCTTT. The whole variable domain, filled in from reference TRBV25-1 and TRBJ1-1, reads EADIYQTPRYLVIGTGKKITLECSQTMGHDKMYWYQQDPGMELHLIHYSYGVNSTEKGDLSSESTVSRIRTEHFPLTLESARPSHTSQYLCASSSQGRIKAFFGQGTRLTVV.

The table lists this clone with a count of one. This chain joins TRBV5-4 and TRBJ2-7, with 11 bases aligning to TRBD1. After removal of 4 bases from V and 5 bases from J, the junction contained 5 bases not matched to a gene. The germline CDR1 and CDR2 sequences are SGHNT and YYREEE (reference sequence). This CDR3 is 14 amino acids long. CDR3: CASSPDRGRNEQYF. In nucleotides, the CDR3 is TGTGCCAGCAGCCCGGACAGGGGGCGAAACGAGCAGTACTTC.

The J gene is TRBJ2-7, the V gene TRBV4-2, with a possible D match to TRBD2 (6 bases). Between the trimmed V and J ends, which lost 0 bases and 3 bases, there was a span of 15 bases. The CDR3 is 16 amino acids. CDR1 and CDR2 from the germline V gene are LGHNA and YNFKEQ. CDR3 protein: CASSQEGRAGYYEQYF. CDR3 DNA: TGTGCCAGCAGCCAAGAAGGAAGAGCGGGCTACTACGAGCAGTACTTC.

The chain couples TRBV2 to TRBJ2-2; 7 bases match TRBD1. The CDR3 contains 15 residues. Germline lookup yields CDR1 SNHLY and CDR2 FYNNEI. With V trimmed by 6 bases and J by 7 bases, 11 bases remained unmatched. CDR3 DNA sequence: TGTGCCAGCAGGAACGACAGGGAATATAACGGGGAGCTGTTTTTT. It is translated as CASRNDREYNGELFF.